This record looks at one T cell receptor beta chain sequence and its context. This clonotype was seen more than once but under ten times. Its antigen is not yet known. No base-level quality is on record; no much larger clone is a single base apart. Ophthalmopathy patients had moderately to severely active disease, with a Clinical Activity Score of 3 or more, a NOSPECS grade of 4 or more, and a disease duration of less than 3 months. Any patient with an uncontrolled infection, another autoimmune disease, pregnancy or lactation was excluded. Diagnoses were based on clinical symptoms, serum thyroxine and TRAb, thyroid ultrasound and orbital computed tomography. PBMCs were separated from approximately 9.9 ml of fresh peripheral blood using Ficoll-Paque density gradient centrifugation. Total RNA was extracted using Trizol reagent, and RNA quality was assessed on an Agilent 2100 Bioanalyzer. Amplification of TCR beta CDR3 regions was carried out from RNA transcripts. For the first round of RT-PCR on the TCR CDR3, the HTBI primer set was used together with the Qiagen OneStep RT-PCR kit. A second multiplex PCR round built the libraries, followed by size selection and purification. Paired-end sequencing of the libraries was performed with 100 bp reads on an Illumina HiSeq2000. The paper's processing steps were these. SOAPnuke was used to process the raw data, with reads discarded if the reads contained adapters or uncalled bases, had a mean Phred below 15, or lacked an exact constant-primer or identifier match. High-quality paired reads were merged with COPE v1.2.5, and unique nucleotide sequences were defined as clonotypes. Clonotypes were aligned to IMGT TRBV, TRBD and TRBJ reference segments using MiTCR v1.1. The analysis was restricted to V-J combinations with a frequency above 0.0001, which together covered about 99% of the repertoires. The TCS score was defined as the ratio of F50 (clonal expansion) to E x V (chaos), calculated using BLOSUM62-based TCRdist between CDR3 peptides within each V-J. Welch's t-statistics and random forest reduced roughly 500 V-J features to about 12, which were used in a naive Bayes classifier (R e1071). TCRdb passed the public sequencing reads through fastp at Q25 and MiXCR, retaining productive beta sequences. Each CDR3 protein gets just one entry, which takes the most common genes and DNA from the rows behind it. The V and J calls here are based on TCRdb, not the publication. Present in this sample are 600,000 to 650,000 distinct CDR3 sequences, less than 25% of which were seen just once. Around a third of the sample comes from the top ten.

This sample was included in a study of T cells in Graves' hyperthyroidism and ophthalmopathy (dated by TCRdb to about 2019). With respect to the entire study: Peripheral blood was collected at initial diagnosis, before any treatment. TCR V-J signatures able to tell the groups apart were searched for in a discovery cohort of approximately 95 patients, of whom roughly 42 had Graves' ophthalmopathy and more than 55 had stable Graves' hyperthyroidism. Prospective prediction of ophthalmopathy was tested in an independent validation cohort consisting of some 20 hyperthyroidism patients and about 17 patients who later progressed to ophthalmopathy. For training and testing, the 80 to 100 patients in the discovery cohort were randomly divided in a 7:3 ratio. Thyroid tissue and blood T-cell repertoires from six or seven Graves' hyperthyroidism patients were also compared in the study. Once sampling was done, hyperthyroidism patients were given methimazole at a starting dose of 30 mg daily, whereas ophthalmopathy patients were given high-dose intravenous methylprednisolone. TCR Vbeta CDR3 sequencing of 135 peripheral blood samples (about 45 ophthalmopathy, about 80 hyperthyroidism and about 17 progressor patients) is reported in the paper. Study-wide findings and limitations: Most expanded thyroid clonotypes (frequency above 0.001) were also found in blood, which suggests that blood repertoires may mirror thyroid immune responses. During validation, the model predicted progression to ophthalmopathy a median of approximately 6 months ahead of onset, with roughly 65% sensitivity and around 73% specificity. No statistical method was used to set the sample size in advance, and investigators knew the group allocation. A 13 V-J signature model separated ophthalmopathy from stable hyperthyroidism, with about 88% sensitivity and 81.08% specificity in cross-validation and 80%/75% in testing.

The germline V gene supplies CDR1 MGHDK and CDR2 SYGVNS. From the cysteine up to the phenylalanine, the CDR3 has a length of 15 residues. Left in the record is the CDR3 DNA by itself, 45 bases read in frame from the first base. Cut back by 5 bases and 3 bases, the V and J ends lie 17 bases apart. The clonotype comes from a man aged 25 to 40 with Graves' ophthalmopathy. The chain is assembled from TRBV25-1 and TRBJ2-7, and TRBD1 may be the D gene, going by 6 matching bases. What was sequenced was blood. The CDR3 reads as follows: CASSPNYRDLYEQYF. The nucleotides are TGTGCCAGCAGTCCAAACTACAGGGATCTCTACGAGCAGTACTTC.